By sample share, the clone carrying this T cell receptor (beta chain) is large. Its antigen remains unidentified. This entry belongs to a study of circulating CD8 cells and anti-PD-1 response in melanoma. For the study at large: Response groups: complete/partial responders versus stable/progressive non-responders.

From live CD3+CD8+TCRalphabeta+ cells, four PD-1 and/or TIGIT subsets were sorted. Study-level findings and limits: No tumor material was available, so peptide assays assessed reactivity. Subset repertoires were largely private at M1, with under 8% shared. PD-1 and DPOS subsets showed similar, higher clonality than DNEG.

Each library started from about 15 ng of total RNA using the QIAseq Immune Repertoire TCR panel. MiXCR, applied by TCRdb to the reads, yields one record per CDR3 protein. The sample contains hundreds of distinct CDR3 sequences, around 12% of which appear only once. The CDR3 runs to 15 residues. Looked up from germline, CDR1 is LNHDA and CDR2 is SQIVND (reference sequence). Trimming took off 10 bases at V and 4 bases at J, with 21 bases between the two ends. The gene calls are TRBV19 and TRBJ2-3; a possible D gene is TRBD2 (5 bases). This TCR was sampled from a human donor with melanoma. The material sequenced was CD8+ T cells from PBMCs, taken at baseline or after one month of anti-PD-1 therapy (not recorded which). CDR3 residues: CAKRADHLIADTQYF. The CDR3 DNA is TGTGCCAAGAGGGCTGACCACCTCATAGCAGATACGCAGTATTTT. Supplemented by reference TRBV19 and TRBJ2-3, the full variable domain reads DGGITQSPKYLFRKEGQNVTLSCEQNLNHDAMYWYRQDPGQGLRLIYYSQIVNDFQKGDIAEGYSVSREKKESFPLTVTSAQKNPTAFYLCAKRADHLIADTQYFGPGTRLTVL.